The 12 T cell receptor beta chains listed next were all sequenced from one sample in a study of beta chain features in type 1 diabetes. Overall study findings and caveats: Type 1 diabetes patients had moderately but significantly shorter TCRB CDR3s in all four CD4+ subsets.

No antigen has been identified for these receptors. The investigators reverse transcribed all of the isolated RNA, so they sequenced expressed TCRB transcripts. Sequencing used immunoSEQ multiplex PCR; TCRdb keeps in-frame clones, though not all of them. This table has more than 550,000 clones, roughly an eighth appearing once. The sample consisted of naive CD4+ T cells from blood. The receptors were gathered from a man aged 18 to 30 with type 1 diabetes.

Details on this clone: The sample contains more than one DNA sequence encoding this CDR3. This chain joins TRBV19 and TRBJ2-1; D remains ambiguous. Germline V gives CDR1 LNHDA, CDR2 SQIVND (reference sequence). V lost 6 bases to trimming and J lost 3 bases, with 0 bases between them. The CDR3 loop spans 10 amino acids. CDR3 in amino acids: CASSYNEQFF. CDR3 in DNA: TGTGCCAGTAGCTACAATGAGCAGTTCTTC.

V is TRBV23-1 and J is TRBJ1-5; D perhaps matches TRBD1 (5 bases). TRBV23-1 belongs to the ORF category, with a function that is uncertain. This CDR3 is built from 21 residues. V lost 3 bases and J lost 5, with 32 bases in between. DNA of the CDR3: TGCGCCAGCAGTCAGGCGTGCCGGTACAGGCATACTACAAGGCAGGATCAGCCCCAGCATTTT. Amino acids: CASSQACRYRHTTRQDQPQHF.

This clone was seen more than once but under ten times. The rearrangement uses TRBV9 and TRBJ1-1, with D perhaps matching TRBD1 (6 bases). V shed 3 bases and J shed 1 base, with 10 bases lying between them. This CDR3 comprises 14 residues. The germline gives CDR1 SGDLS, CDR2 YYNGEE. The CDR3 nucleotides are TGTGCCAGCAGCGCCTCGACAGGGAACACTGAAGCTTTCTTT. As protein: CASSASTGNTEAFF.

The chain combines TRBV7-9 with TRBJ2-3; TRBD2 agrees at 11 bases. There are 14 residues in the CDR3. J was trimmed by 4 bases and V by 4 bases; bases with no gene match: 1. Germline CDR1 reads SEHNR; CDR2 reads FQNEAQ (reference sequence). CDR3 DNA: TGTGCCAGCAGCTGGACTAGCGGGCCAGATACGCAGTATTTT. Translation: CASSWTSGPDTQYF.

J is TRBJ1-3 and V is TRBV2, with D perhaps TRBD1 (5 bases). Deletions cut 6 bases from V and 0 bases from J, with 12 bases between. Germline V gene data show CDR1 as SNHLY and CDR2 as FYNNEI. The CDR3 totals 15 residues. CDR3 sequence reads: CASRLGTVSGNTIYF. CDR3 DNA sequence: TGTGCCAGCAGACTCGGGACCGTCTCTGGAAACACCATATATTTT.

This sequence joins TRBV5-1 and TRBJ1-2, with D perhaps TRBD1 (5 bases). The germline CDR1 and CDR2 sequences are SGHRS and YFSETQ. The CDR3 loop spans 14 amino acids. V lost 3 bases to trimming and J lost 7 bases, with 16 bases between them. This CDR3 is CASSSDGDGVGYTF. The CDR3, as DNA: TGCGCCAGCAGCTCCGATGGGGACGGAGTTGGCTACACCTTC.

This clone was seen only a few times. The chain combines TRBV9 with TRBJ2-2; D may be TRBD1 (5 bases). The CDR3 runs to 17 residues. Germline loops: CDR1 SGDLS, CDR2 YYNGEE. Trimming took 9 bases from V and 2 from J, leaving 23 bases between them. Written as DNA, the CDR3 is TGTGCCACCCCCCCAACCCTTTGGGGCGGAAACACCGGGGAGCTGTTTTTT. It specifies CATPPTLWGGNTGELFF.

This clone appeared a few times. The chain couples TRBV7-8 to TRBJ2-3; 7 bases align to TRBD2. The germline V gene has CDR1 SGHVS and CDR2 FQNEAQ. V lost 1 base and J lost 3; bases outside the gene matches: 7. The CDR3 consists of 16 residues. CDR3 region: CASSLVTSVTTDTQYF. As DNA, the CDR3 is TGTGCCAGCAGCTTAGTAACTAGCGTGACTACAGATACGCAGTATTTT.

In this sample, this clone turned up a few times. This rearrangement joins TRBV2 to TRBJ2-3, with TRBD2 identical over 8 bases. Germline CDR1 and CDR2: SNHLY and FYNNEI. Trimming took 5 bases from V and 5 from J; bases not matched to a gene: 9. The CDR3 runs to 15 residues. CDR3 nucleotide sequence: TGTGCCAGCAGTACCCAACTAGCGGTAAAAGATACGCAGTATTTT. Protein sequence: CASSTQLAVKDTQYF. The variable domain in full, with the rest retrieved from reference TRBV2 and TRBJ2-3, is EPEVTQTPSHQVTQMGQEVILRCVPISNHLYFYWYRQILGQKVEFLVSFYNNEISEKSEIFDDQFSVERPDGSNFTLKIRSTKLEDSAMYFCASSTQLAVKDTQYFGPGTRLTVL.

The gene calls are TRBV7-2 and TRBJ2-1; D is unresolved. V lost 5 bases, J lost 0 bases, and 11 bases lay in between. CDR1 is SGHTA, CDR2 FQGNSA, per germline. The CDR3 is 15 amino acids. The CDR3 loop is CASSRAPSSYNEQFF. CDR3 DNA sequence: TGTGCCAGCAGCCGAGCGCCGAGCTCCTACAATGAGCAGTTCTTC.

The chain carries TRBV9 and TRBJ2-3; a possible D gene is TRBD1 (6 bases). The CDR3 has 15 amino acids. Germline loops: CDR1 SGDLS, CDR2 YYNGEE. V lost 4 bases to trimming and J lost 4 bases, with 16 bases between them. CDR3 protein: CASSLRQASPDTQYF. CDR3 coding DNA: TGTGCCAGCAGCCTAAGACAGGCCTCCCCAGATACGCAGTATTTT. Variable domain in full (rest from reference TRBV9 and TRBJ2-3): DSGVTQTPKHLITATGQRVTLRCSPRSGDLSVYWYQQSLDQGLQFLIQYYNGEERAKGNILERFSAQQFPDLHSELNLSSLELGDSALYFCASSLRQASPDTQYFGPGTRLTVL.

The chain couples TRBV7-9 to TRBJ2-1, with D possibly TRBD2 on 6 matching bases. The CDR3 spans 17 residues. Germline V CDR1 and CDR2: SEHNR, FQNEAQ (reference sequence). The V end lost 4 bases, the J end lost 3 bases, and 19 bases lay between the germline ends. The CDR3 region has the DNA TGTGCCAGCAGCTCCCTAGCGATTTACCTACTCTACAATGAGCAGTTCTTC. It specifies CASSSLAIYLLYNEQFF.